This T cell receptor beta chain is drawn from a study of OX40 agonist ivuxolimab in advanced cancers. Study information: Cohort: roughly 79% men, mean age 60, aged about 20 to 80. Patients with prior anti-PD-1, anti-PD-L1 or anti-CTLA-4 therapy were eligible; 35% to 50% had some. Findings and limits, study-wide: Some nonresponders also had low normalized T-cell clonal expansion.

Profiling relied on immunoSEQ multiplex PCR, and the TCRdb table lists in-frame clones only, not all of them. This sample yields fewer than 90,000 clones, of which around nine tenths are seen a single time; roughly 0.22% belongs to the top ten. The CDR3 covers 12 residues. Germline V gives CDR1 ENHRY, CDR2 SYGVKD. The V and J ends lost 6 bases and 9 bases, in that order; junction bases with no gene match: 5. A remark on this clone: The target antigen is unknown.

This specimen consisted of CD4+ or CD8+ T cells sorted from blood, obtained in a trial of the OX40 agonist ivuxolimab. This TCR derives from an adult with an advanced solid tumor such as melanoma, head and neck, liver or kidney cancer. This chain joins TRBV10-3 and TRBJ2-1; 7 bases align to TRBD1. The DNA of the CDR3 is TGTGCCATCAGGCAAGGGGGCGGTGAGCAGTTCTTC. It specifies CAIRQGGGEQFF.